These 26 T cell receptor beta chains originate from one sample sequenced in a study of blood T cell repertoires in COVID-19. Libraries were prepared by immunoSEQ multiplex PCR; TCRdb keeps only in-frame clonotypes and omits some of them. The repertoire holds some 64,000 clones, with roughly 88% as singletons. The sequenced sample consisted of peripheral blood. Receptors were obtained from a man in his 70s with acute or convalescent COVID-19.

The chain is built from TRBV18 and TRBJ1-3, with D maybe TRBD1 (5 bases). Germline V gene sequence: CDR1 KGHSH, CDR2 LQKENI. The CDR3 totals 14 residues. V lost 3 bases, J lost 1 base, and 7 bases lay in between. The CDR3 protein is CASSPRQSGNTIYF. CDR3 bases: TGTGCCAGCTCACCGCGACAGTCTGGAAACACCATATATTTT. The complete variable domain, with remaining parts taken from reference TRBV18 and TRBJ1-3, reads NAGVMQNPRHLVRRRGQEARLRCSPMKGHSHVYWYRQLPEEGLKFMVYLQKENIIDESGMPKERFSAEFPKEGPSILRIQQVVRGDSAAYFCASSPRQSGNTIYFGEGSWLTVV.

The rearrangement uses TRBV6-5 and TRBJ1-2; weak D call: TRBD1 (5 bases). The germline CDR1 and CDR2 sequences are MNHEY and SVGAGI. The CDR3 has 12 residues. Trimming took off 5 bases at V and 8 bases at J, with 12 bases between the two ends. The CDR3 DNA reads as TGTGCCAGCAGTCCCTCGGGGGACGGCTACACCTTC. This codes for CASSPSGDGYTF.

In its sample, this clone was seen a few times. The chain joins TRBV3-1 (or the pseudogene TRBV3-2) to TRBJ2-2; the D is unclear. The CDR3 contains 13 residues. Trimming pared 3 bases from V and 7 bases from J, leaving 9 bases between. Germline CDR1 LGHDT, CDR2 YNNKEL (reference sequence). CDR3 in amino acids: CASSQRPVGELFF. CDR3 bases: TGTGCCAGCAGCCAGAGGCCAGTCGGGGAGCTGTTTTTT.

The chain recombines TRBV19 with TRBJ1-5; D remains ambiguous. The CDR3 contains 12 residues. Trimming removed 5 bases at V and 7 bases at J, with 9 bases between. Germline loops: CDR1 LNHDA, CDR2 SQIVND (reference sequence). This CDR3 is CASSWADQPQHF. The CDR3 nucleotides read TGTGCCAGTAGTTGGGCAGACCAGCCCCAGCATTTT. Drawing the rest from reference TRBV19 and TRBJ1-5, the complete variable domain is DGGITQSPKYLFRKEGQNVTLSCEQNLNHDAMYWYRQDPGQGLRLIYYSQIVNDFQKGDIAEGYSVSREKKESFPLTVTSAQKNPTAFYLCASSWADQPQHFGDGTRLSIL.

The rearrangement links TRBV19 to TRBJ1-1, with D possibly being TRBD1 (5 bases). The V gene's germline CDR1 is LNHDA and CDR2 SQIVND (reference sequence). CDR3 length: 14 residues. The germline V and J ends were trimmed by 7 bases and 3 bases, with 15 bases remaining between them. Here the CDR3 reads CASTVSGYYTEAFF. DNA for the CDR3: TGTGCCAGTACCGTATCAGGGTACTACACTGAAGCTTTCTTT.

The CDR3 nucleotides read TGCGCCAGCAGCCAAGAGTCCCCGGGGGGGGACTCCTACAATGAGCAGTTCTTC. Translating gives CASSQESPGGDSYNEQFF. V gene TRBV4-3 combines with J gene TRBJ2-1; TRBD2 agrees at 8 bases. The V gene end was trimmed by 0 bases and the J gene end by 0 bases; junction bases not matched to a gene: 7. The CDR3 runs to 18 residues. CDR1 and CDR2 from the germline V gene are LGHNA and YSLEER.

The V and J genes are TRBV5-1 and TRBJ2-1; weak D call: TRBD1 (6 bases). Trimming removed 3 bases from V and 4 bases from J, with 8 bases in between. This CDR3 spans 13 amino acids. Germline V gene lookup returns CDR1 SGHRS and CDR2 YFSETQ. The DNA for the CDR3 is TGCGCCAGCAGCTCAGGGGCTTACAATGAGCAGTTCTTC. It translates to CASSSGAYNEQFF.

The V call is TRBV28, the J call TRBJ1-3; 7 bases are shared with TRBD1. V shed 7 bases and J 0 bases; nucleotides not matched to a gene: 15. This CDR3 spans 18 amino acids. CDR1 MDHEN and CDR2 SYDVKM come from the germline V gene. CDR3 in amino acids: CASTQSTGAYNSGNTIYF. DNA of the CDR3: TGTGCCAGCACCCAGAGTACAGGGGCATACAACTCTGGAAACACCATATATTTT.

V and J are TRBV28 and TRBJ1-2; TRBD1 might be the D (6 bases). V shed 5 bases and J shed 4 bases, with 26 bases lying between them. CDR3 length: 18 amino acids. In germline, CDR1 is MDHEN, CDR2 SYDVKM. The CDR3 nucleotides read TGTGCCAGCAGTCCAGGGGTACGGTACGGGTCACTAAGCTATGGCTACACCTTC. It specifies CASSPGVRYGSLSYGYTF.

The chain recombines TRBV7-2 with TRBJ1-6, with D hard to call. CDR3 length: 13 residues. The V and J ends lost 9 bases and 0 bases respectively, with 6 bases between them. Germline V gene data show CDR1 as SGHTA and CDR2 as FQGNSA. In DNA, the CDR3 is TGTGCCAGGGCCAGCTCCTATAATTCACCCCTCCACTTT. Amino acid sequence: CARASSYNSPLHF.

V usage is TRBV7-9 and J usage is TRBJ1-1; D unresolved. Trimming took off 3 bases at V and 3 bases at J, with 5 bases between the two ends. CDR1 and CDR2 from the germline V gene are SEHNR and FQNEAQ (reference sequence). The CDR3 contains 12 residues. The CDR3 DNA reads as TGTGCCAGCAGCTTTGGAGACACTGAAGCTTTCTTT. Protein: CASSFGDTEAFF.

The CDR3 loop is CASTGEMGAFF. The CDR3 coding sequence is TGTGCCAGCACCGGGGAGATGGGGGCTTTCTTT. The chain uses TRBV6-5 and TRBJ1-1; D ambiguous. This CDR3 has 11 residues. The germline V and J ends were trimmed by 7 bases and 11 bases, with 14 bases remaining between them. CDR1 MNHEY and CDR2 SVGAGI come from the germline V gene.

The chain has TRBV6-1 and TRBJ1-6, with D possibly matching TRBD1 (6 bases). Trimming pared 1 base from V and 7 bases from J, leaving 11 bases between. The CDR3 length is 15 residues. Per germline, CDR1 MNHNS and CDR2 SASEGT. The CDR3 reads CASSEETGLNSPLHF. The CDR3 DNA is TGTGCCAGCAGTGAAGAGACAGGCTTGAATTCACCCCTCCACTTT.

The chain joins TRBV19 to TRBJ1-1; maybe TRBD1 (6 bases). CDR1 and CDR2 (germline): LNHDA, SQIVND (reference sequence). Between the trimmed V and J ends, which lost 4 bases and 11 bases, there was a span of 11 bases. This CDR3 comprises 11 residues. This CDR3 is CASSRGLGAFF. The CDR3 DNA follows: TGTGCCAGTAGTAGGGGGCTTGGGGCTTTCTTT.

This chain connects TRBV2 to TRBJ2-7, with D perhaps matching TRBD1 (6 bases). This CDR3 has 14 amino acids. The germline V gene encodes CDR1 SNHLY and CDR2 FYNNEI. The V end lost 7 bases, the J end lost 7 bases, and 20 bases lay between the germline ends. CDR3 bases: TGTGCCAGCATTAGGGGGTCGGCGATGCGGGAGCAGTACTTC. Amino acids: CASIRGSAMREQYF.

The rearrangement joins TRBV4-3 to TRBJ2-1, with 11 bases aligning to TRBD1. V gave up 0 bases and J gave up 4 bases; unmatched junction bases: 2. Germline assignment: CDR1 LGHNA and CDR2 YSLEER. The CDR3 spans 16 residues. Here the CDR3 DNA reads TGCGCCAGCAGCCAAGATGGGACAGGGGGGTACAATGAGCAGTTCTTC. Its translation: CASSQDGTGGYNEQFF.

The chain combines TRBV6-5 with TRBJ1-5; D is possibly TRBD1 (5 bases). V was shortened by 2 bases and J by 9 bases, with 11 bases between the two germline ends. Germline V gives CDR1 MNHEY, CDR2 SVGAGI. CDR3 length: 13 residues. CDR3 sequence (DNA): TGTGCCAGCAGTTACGACAGCCTGAGGCCCCAGCATTTT. Amino acids: CASSYDSLRPQHF.

The chain uses TRBV7-3 and TRBJ1-2; a weak D match, TRBD1 (6 bases). Trimming removed 5 bases at V and 4 bases at J, with 14 bases between. The germline V gene has CDR1 SGHTA and CDR2 FQGTGA. The CDR3 runs 14 residues. The CDR3 loop reads CASSPGAGTYGYTF. CDR3 nucleotide sequence: TGTGCCAGCAGCCCAGGGGCGGGCACCTATGGCTACACCTTC.

The chain couples TRBV19 to TRBJ2-5; tentatively, D is TRBD2 (7 bases). Trimming removed 3 bases at V and 0 bases at J, with 20 bases between. This CDR3 is 18 amino acids long. Germline values: CDR1 LNHDA, CDR2 SQIVND (reference sequence). The CDR3 reads CASSIFPPGGLYQETQYF. Written as DNA, the CDR3 is TGTGCCAGTAGTATTTTTCCGCCGGGGGGCCTGTACCAAGAGACCCAGTACTTC.

This sequence joins TRBV12-5 and TRBJ1-3, with 8 bases aligning to TRBD1. Germline CDR1 reads LGHNT; CDR2 reads FRNRAP. The V and J ends lost 2 bases and 3 bases, in that order; junction bases with no gene match: 6. There are 16 residues in the CDR3. DNA of the CDR3: TGTGCTAGTGGTTTGCTCCGGACAGGGAATGGAAACACCATATATTTT. This codes for CASGLLRTGNGNTIYF.

The chain employs TRBV9 and TRBJ2-1; the D gene is possibly TRBD2 (7 bases). Germline CDR1 reads SGDLS; CDR2 reads YYNGEE. The CDR3 length is 16 residues. The V gene lost 0 bases and the J gene lost 9 bases, with 19 bases spanning the gap. CDR3 protein: CASSVAGGGGYVEQFF. The CDR3 bases are TGTGCCAGCAGCGTAGCTGGGGGGGGCGGGTACGTTGAGCAGTTCTTC.

The V gene is TRBV18, the J gene TRBJ1-4; TRBD1 aligns across 9 bases. This CDR3 contains 14 residues. Germline V gene sequence: CDR1 KGHSH, CDR2 LQKENI. With 6 bases clipped from V and 4 bases from J, the junction kept 3 bases outside the gene matches. The CDR3 DNA reads as TGTGCCAGCTCCCCGGGACAGGGTAATGAAAAACTGTTTTTT. It yields the protein CASSPGQGNEKLFF.

V usage is TRBV2 and J usage is TRBJ1-1, with a possible D match to TRBD1 (5 bases). Trimming left V 8 bases short and J 6 bases short, with 7 bases between. CDR1 is SNHLY and CDR2 is FYNNEI in the germline V gene. This CDR3 spans 10 amino acids. The CDR3 loop reads CASGRAEAFF. The CDR3 DNA follows: TGTGCCAGCGGCAGGGCTGAAGCTTTCTTT. Complete variable domain (other parts from reference TRBV2 and TRBJ1-1): EPEVTQTPSHQVTQMGQEVILRCVPISNHLYFYWYRQILGQKVEFLVSFYNNEISEKSEIFDDQFSVERPDGSNFTLKIRSTKLEDSAMYFCASGRAEAFFGQGTRLTVV.

This chain uses TRBV10-2 with TRBJ1-3; 7 bases map to TRBD1. The CDR3 totals 12 residues. The V segment lost 10 bases and the J segment 2 bases; nucleotides outside the gene matches: 2. Germline V CDR1 and CDR2: WSHSY, SAAADI. CDR3 sequence: CATGQAGNTIYF. The CDR3 DNA follows: TGCGCCACCGGACAGGCTGGAAACACCATATATTTT.

The chain has TRBV7-9 and TRBJ2-3; TRBD1 is a possible D gene (5 bases). The V end was cut by 0 bases, the J end by 4 bases, with 20 bases between. Germline CDR1 and CDR2: SEHNR and FQNEAQ (reference sequence). CDR3 length equals 18 residues. The CDR3 DNA follows: TGTGCCAGCAGCTTAGCGTTCGGCCGACAGAAGACTCCAGATACGCAGTATTTT. Translated, it gives CASSLAFGRQKTPDTQYF. The variable domain in full, with the rest retrieved from reference TRBV7-9 and TRBJ2-3, is DTGVSQNPRHKITKRGQNVTFRCDPISEHNRLYWYRQTLGQGPEFLTYFQNEAQLEKSRLLSDRFSAERPKGSFSTLEIQRTEQGDSAMYLCASSLAFGRQKTPDTQYFGPGTRLTVL.

This chain uses TRBV7-3 with TRBJ2-3; TRBD2 might be the D (5 bases). Trimming removed 4 bases at V and 1 base at J, with 9 bases between. CDR3 length equals 14 residues. CDR1 and CDR2 (germline): SGHTA, FQGTGA. The CDR3 DNA follows: TGTGCCAGCAGCTCCCAGAGGGGCACAGATACGCAGTATTTT. Translating it yields CASSSQRGTDTQYF. Full variable domain (rest looked up from reference TRBV7-3 and TRBJ2-3): GAGVSQTPSNKVTEKGKYVELRCDPISGHTALYWYRQSLGQGPEFLIYFQGTGAADDSGLPNDRFFAVRPEGSVSTLKIQRTERGDSAVYLCASSSQRGTDTQYFGPGTRLTVL.